This paragraph covers one TCR beta chain sequence. The data are from a study of blood T cell repertoires in COVID-19. Across the study: The United States, Italy and Spain supplied acute and convalescent COVID-19 samples. T cells, B-cell-depleted T cells, or PBMCs supplied cDNA or gDNA.

From germline, CDR1 is SGDLS and CDR2 YYNGEE. The CDR3 totals 13 residues. With 6 bases removed from V and 4 bases from J, the gap between germline ends came to 13 bases. Categorization into cohorts depended on clinical history that participants reported. The repertoire was sequenced with immunoSEQ multiplex PCR; TCRdb's copy has only in-frame clones and lacks some. This table has around 180,000 clones, approximately 89% appearing once. The chain links TRBV9 to TRBJ1-2; D might be TRBD1 (5 bases). This TCR derives from a woman in her thirties or forties with acute COVID-19. The source material was PBMCs or T cells enriched from blood (not recorded which). The CDR3 region is CASTTGGGYGYTF. CDR3 nucleotide sequence: TGTGCCAGCACCACGGGGGGTGGCTATGGCTACACCTTC.